Listed below are T cell receptor beta chains from one sample, sequenced in a study of blood T cell repertoires in COVID-19. TCRdb's table, derived via immunoSEQ multiplex PCR, lists solely in-frame clones and lacks some. The sample has about 89,000 clones, roughly 87% seen once; the top ten hold about 16%. Specimen: peripheral blood. The receptor source for this set is a male donor with acute or convalescent COVID-19. CDR3s include the opening cysteine and the closing phenylalanine or tryptophan. D genes are given only for firm matches. The listing skips clone size in some rows; elsewhere it reads once, few, many or a size class.

clone_size: -
d_call: TRBD1
v_call: TRBV24-1
j_call: TRBJ1-1
cdr3_aa: CATSGDRNTEAFF
cdr3_nt: TGTGCCACCAGTGGGGACAGAAACACTGAAGCTTTCTTT

clone_size: -
d_call: TRBD1
v_call: TRBV6-5
j_call: TRBJ2-7
cdr3_aa: CASSYFGQGVYEQYF
cdr3_nt: TGTGCCAGCAGTTACTTCGGACAGGGGGTATACGAGCAGTACTTC

clone_size: -
d_call: -
v_call: TRBV19
j_call: TRBJ1-2
cdr3_aa: CASSIAGQPNLYGYTF
cdr3_nt: TGTGCCAGTAGTATAGCAGGGCAACCCAACCTCTATGGCTACACCTTC

clone_size: -
d_call: -
v_call: TRBV15
j_call: TRBJ1-3
cdr3_aa: CATSLETPHSGNTIYF
cdr3_nt: TGTGCCACCAGCCTGGAGACCCCACACTCTGGAAACACCATATATTTT

clone_size: medium-sized
d_call: TRBD1
v_call: TRBV7-6
j_call: TRBJ2-1
cdr3_aa: CASSSPGQGVNEQFF
cdr3_nt: TGTGCCAGCAGCTCGCCCGGACAGGGTGTAAATGAGCAGTTCTTC

clone_size: -
d_call: -
v_call: TRBV3-1/TRBV3-2
j_call: TRBJ2-5
cdr3_aa: CASSLGPTPSQETQYF
cdr3_nt: TGTGCCAGCAGCTTAGGACCGACGCCTAGCCAGGAGACCCAGTACTTC

clone_size: -
d_call: -
v_call: TRBV10-3
j_call: TRBJ1-1
cdr3_aa: CAISESENRPRNTEAFF
cdr3_nt: TGTGCCATCAGTGAGTCAGAGAACAGGCCCCGTAACACTGAAGCTTTCTTT

clone_size: -
d_call: TRBD1
v_call: TRBV19
j_call: TRBJ1-2
cdr3_aa: CASSETGGSGYTF
cdr3_nt: TGTGCCAGTAGCGAAACAGGGGGATCTGGCTACACCTTC

clone_size: once
d_call: TRBD2
v_call: TRBV3-1/TRBV3-2
j_call: TRBJ2-5
cdr3_aa: CASSQDWGGTQYF
cdr3_nt: TGTGCCAGCAGCCAAGATTGGGGGGGGACCCAGTACTTC

clone_size: few
d_call: -
v_call: TRBV7-9
j_call: TRBJ1-1
cdr3_aa: CASSLAGPGTEAFF
cdr3_nt: TGTGCCAGCAGCTTAGCGGGGCCGGGCACTGAAGCTTTCTTT

clone_size: -
d_call: -
v_call: TRBV3-1/TRBV3-2
j_call: TRBJ2-2
cdr3_aa: CASSQGSGYTGELFF
cdr3_nt: TGTGCCAGCAGCCAGGGATCGGGGTACACCGGGGAGCTGTTTTTT

clone_size: -
d_call: -
v_call: TRBV5-1
j_call: TRBJ1-5
cdr3_aa: CASSLDGGEGNQPQHF
cdr3_nt: TGCGCCAGCAGCTTGGATGGGGGCGAGGGCAATCAGCCCCAGCATTTT

clone_size: -
d_call: TRBD1
v_call: TRBV11-2
j_call: TRBJ1-2
cdr3_aa: CASSPRGQAARGGYGYTF
cdr3_nt: TGTGCCAGCAGCCCCAGGGGGCAGGCGGCCAGAGGAGGCTATGGCTACACCTTC

clone_size: -
d_call: TRBD1
v_call: TRBV19
j_call: TRBJ2-7
cdr3_aa: CASSAQTGVGEQYF
cdr3_nt: TGTGCCAGTAGTGCCCAGACAGGGGTGGGCGAGCAGTACTTC

clone_size: -
d_call: -
v_call: TRBV27
j_call: TRBJ1-3
cdr3_aa: CASRPNSGNTIYF
cdr3_nt: TGTGCCAGCCGACCAAACAGTGGAAACACCATATATTTT

clone_size: -
d_call: -
v_call: TRBV25-1
j_call: TRBJ1-4
cdr3_aa: CASSVRGFQSNEKLFF
cdr3_nt: TGTGCCAGCAGTGTACGAGGGTTCCAGTCTAATGAAAAACTGTTTTTT